This TCR beta chain was identified in a study of STAT5B mutations in CD4+ large granular lymphocyte leukemia (dated by TCRdb to about 2022). Describing the broader study: Among the healthy controls, the CDR3 'QG' motif was associated with a particular HLA allele. The study compared the TCRbeta repertoires of patients with CD4+ T-cell large granular lymphocyte leukemia against those of healthy blood donors. Flow cytometry performed on FACSCanto II or FACSVerse showed that the purified fractions had more than 95% purity among lymphocytes. What the study reported, not specific to this receptor: Compared with healthy CD4+ repertoires, CD4-sorted patient repertoires appeared more clonal, and this difference remained even after the putative leukemic clones were removed. Main leukemic clonotypes were private to each patient, although 25% to 30% appeared at low frequency in other patients' non-leukemic repertoires. Data were not HLA-matched; higher clonality in CD4+ versus CD8+ T-LGLL could reflect the relatively small sample size.

Healthy controls were roughly 40 blood donors whose buffy coats came from the Finnish Red Cross blood service. All TCR-sequenced material derived from peripheral blood: patient blood samples and healthy donor buffy coats. Ficoll-Hypaque gradient centrifugation was used to isolate peripheral blood mononuclear cells. CD4+ cells were purified magnetically from the buffy coats of healthy controls. The Gentra Puregene Cell and Tissue kit was used to extract genomic DNA, and a Qubit 2.0 fluorometer was used to measure the amount of genomic DNA. The immunoSEQ assay at survey resolution was applied to genomic DNA for sequencing of TCRbeta rearrangements. The original methods were these. In the TCR sequencing data, the lowest productive clonotype frequency that could be detected was 2.59 x 10-5. Only productive TCRbeta rearrangements, defined as complete and in-frame sequences, were included in the analyses. Sample clonality was computed as Simpson clonality in the immunoSEQ Analyzer version 3.0. Clones were binned by frequency as very rare, small, medium, large (1-20%) or hyperexpanded (>20%). Generation probabilities were estimated with OLGA 1.2.3, V-gene circos plots were made with VDJtools, specificities were searched in VDJdb, and CDR3 motifs were identified with GLIPH. TCRdb stores this immuneACCESS table with in-frame sequences only. Part of the clones is absent; in the studies checked, under half of the shortfall reflects unresolved V genes, and no reason is known for the rest. V and J calls and clone size are as listed in that table; D and trimming were resolved from the DNA. This sample comprises about 45,000 clones, roughly 85% of them detected only once. 2.6% of the sample is taken by the ten largest.

Comment on this clone: Its antigen target is currently unknown. No much larger clone exists at a distance of one base, and base qualities are not known.

Sequencing was carried out using CD4+ T cells from blood buffy coats. The sequence came from a human donor in good health.

The DNA reads TGTGCCAGCAGCTTGGCGTCGCGACAGGGGGCTTATGGCTACACCTTC. Its protein reads: CASSLASRQGAYGYTF. The chain couples TRBV5-5 to TRBJ1-2, and TRBD1 matches 10 of the central bases. The junction shows trimming of 0 bases on V and 5 bases on J, and the gene matches do not reach 7 bases of it. The cysteine opens and the phenylalanine closes a CDR3 of 16 amino acids. Here the CDR3 DNA is all that survives: 48 bases in frame from base 1. Via the germline V gene (reference sequence), CDR1 is SGHKS and CDR2 YYEKEE.